This is a list of T cell receptor beta chains from one sample in a study of early T cells in non-severe SARS-CoV-2 infection. TCRdb re-called the 5' RACE reads through MiXCR, storing one row per CDR3 protein. The table lists about 110,000 distinct CDR3 sequences, roughly 13% of them singletons. This material consisted of whole blood, taken at baseline. Source of these receptors: an adult who was a healthcare worker with PCR-confirmed SARS-CoV-2 infection or an uninfected control (not recorded which). Both conserved end residues are part of each CDR3. Fields, in order: clone size, V gene, J gene, D gene, CDR3 DNA, CDR3 protein. D genes are given only for firm matches. The listing skips clone size in some rows; elsewhere it reads once, few, many or a size class.

clone size: -; V gene: TRBV9; J gene: TRBJ1-4; D gene: -; CDR3 DNA: TGTGCCAGCAGCGCCGGGACGGCGGGTGAAAAACTGTTTTTT; CDR3 protein: CASSAGTAGEKLFF
clone size: -; V gene: TRBV6-5; J gene: TRBJ1-6; D gene: -; CDR3 DNA: TGTGCCAGCAGTTACTCGGCCCGTTATCCCCTCCACTTT; CDR3 protein: CASSYSARYPLHF
clone size: -; V gene: TRBV20-1; J gene: TRBJ1-2; D gene: TRBD1; CDR3 DNA: TGCAGTGCGTCGACGGGACAGCCTAATCCCTATGGCTACACCTTC; CDR3 protein: CSASTGQPNPYGYTF
clone size: -; V gene: TRBV2; J gene: TRBJ1-5; D gene: TRBD1; CDR3 DNA: TGTGCCAGCAGTGATTGGGGGACAGGGAATAATCAGCCCCAGCATTTT; CDR3 protein: CASSDWGTGNNQPQHF
clone size: -; V gene: TRBV29-1; J gene: TRBJ2-5; D gene: -; CDR3 DNA: TGCAGCGTTGAACAGGGGGGAAGGGAGACCCAGTACTTC; CDR3 protein: CSVEQGGRETQYF
clone size: -; V gene: TRBV4-1; J gene: TRBJ2-1; D gene: TRBD2; CDR3 DNA: TGCGCCAGCAGCCAAGATCTGGGAGGGCTTGTGGGGTTCAATGAGCAGTTCTTC; CDR3 protein: CASSQDLGGLVGFNEQFF
clone size: -; V gene: TRBV11-2; J gene: TRBJ1-1; D gene: -; CDR3 DNA: TGTGCCAGCAGCACCGGTAGGGGGAGGAGGACTGAAGCTTTCTTT; CDR3 protein: CASSTGRGRRTEAFF
clone size: -; V gene: TRBV6-1; J gene: TRBJ1-1; D gene: TRBD1; CDR3 DNA: TGTGCCACTTGGACAGGGAGTGAAGCTTTCTTT; CDR3 protein: CATWTGSEAFF
clone size: many; V gene: TRBV20-1; J gene: TRBJ1-1; D gene: -; CDR3 DNA: TGCAGTGCTACTCGAAGAGCCACTGAAGCTTTCTTT; CDR3 protein: CSATRRATEAFF
clone size: many; V gene: TRBV29-1; J gene: TRBJ1-1; D gene: -; CDR3 DNA: TGCAGCGTTGGGGGGGCTGGGACTGAAGCTTTCTTT; CDR3 protein: CSVGGAGTEAFF
clone size: few; V gene: TRBV6-5; J gene: TRBJ2-2; D gene: -; CDR3 DNA: TGTGCCAGCAGTTACCAAGGACGTACCGGGGAGCTGTTTTTT; CDR3 protein: CASSYQGRTGELFF
clone size: few; V gene: TRBV28; J gene: TRBJ1-3; D gene: -; CDR3 DNA: TGTGCCAGCAGTGCCCCGGGCCTTCGAAACACCATATATTTT; CDR3 protein: CASSAPGLRNTIYF
clone size: many; V gene: TRBV4-1; J gene: TRBJ1-2; D gene: -; CDR3 DNA: TGCGCCAGCAGCCTGGGCGCGGACGGCTACACCTTC; CDR3 protein: CASSLGADGYTF
clone size: many; V gene: TRBV5-1; J gene: TRBJ2-3; D gene: -; CDR3 DNA: TGCGCCAGCGGATTAGGGGGCACAGATACGCAGTATTTT; CDR3 protein: CASGLGGTDTQYF
clone size: -; V gene: TRBV5-4; J gene: TRBJ1-2; D gene: -; CDR3 DNA: TGTGCCAGCAGTTCGTTTGCATATGGCTACACCTTC; CDR3 protein: CASSSFAYGYTF
clone size: -; V gene: TRBV5-1; J gene: TRBJ2-2; D gene: TRBD2; CDR3 DNA: TGCGCCAGCAGCTTACCTAGCGGGGCGAACACCGGGGAGCTGTTTTTT; CDR3 protein: CASSLPSGANTGELFF
clone size: -; V gene: TRBV6-5; J gene: TRBJ2-1; D gene: TRBD2; CDR3 DNA: TGTGCCAGCAGCAGAGGACTAGCGGACACCTACAATGAGCAGTTCTTC; CDR3 protein: CASSRGLADTYNEQFF
clone size: many; V gene: TRBV12-3/TRBV12-4; J gene: TRBJ2-5; D gene: -; CDR3 DNA: TGTGCCAGCAGCGTAAGGGTGGAGACCCAGTACTTC; CDR3 protein: CASSVRVETQYF
clone size: few; V gene: TRBV5-5; J gene: TRBJ2-1; D gene: -; CDR3 DNA: TGTGCCAGCAGCTTCGGACCGGGACACAATGAGCAGTTCTTC; CDR3 protein: CASSFGPGHNEQFF
clone size: few; V gene: TRBV29-1; J gene: TRBJ2-7; D gene: TRBD1; CDR3 DNA: TGCAGCGTAGATGGACAGGGGGCCAAGCAGTACTTC; CDR3 protein: CSVDGQGAKQYF
clone size: -; V gene: TRBV6-2/TRBV6-3; J gene: TRBJ2-7; D gene: -; CDR3 DNA: TGTGCCAGCAGTTACTACGTGGCGGGAAGCTACGAGCAGTACTTC; CDR3 protein: CASSYYVAGSYEQYF
clone size: -; V gene: TRBV2; J gene: TRBJ2-2; D gene: -; CDR3 DNA: TGTGCCAGCAGCGAGGGACCGACATCGGAGCTGTTTTTT; CDR3 protein: CASSEGPTSELFF
clone size: few; V gene: TRBV5-6; J gene: TRBJ2-5; D gene: -; CDR3 DNA: TGTGCCAGCAGCCCCACGATACGTTCTGAGACCCAGTACTTC; CDR3 protein: CASSPTIRSETQYF
clone size: -; V gene: TRBV9; J gene: TRBJ1-1; D gene: -; CDR3 DNA: TGTGCCAGCAGCGTAGGACCGATGAACACTGAAGCTTTCTTT; CDR3 protein: CASSVGPMNTEAFF
clone size: many; V gene: TRBV7-9; J gene: TRBJ2-3; D gene: TRBD2; CDR3 DNA: TGTGCCAGCAGCCTCTGGACTAGCGGCGCAGATACGCAGTATTTT; CDR3 protein: CASSLWTSGADTQYF
clone size: many; V gene: TRBV7-9; J gene: TRBJ2-1; D gene: TRBD2; CDR3 DNA: TGTGCCAGCAGCTTAGTCCTAGCGGGAACGGGAAATGAGCAGTTCTTC; CDR3 protein: CASSLVLAGTGNEQFF
clone size: -; V gene: TRBV10-3; J gene: TRBJ2-7; D gene: TRBD1; CDR3 DNA: TGTGCCATCAGTGAGTCGAGACAGGGGGCCTACGAGCAGTACTTC; CDR3 protein: CAISESRQGAYEQYF
clone size: few; V gene: TRBV2; J gene: TRBJ2-6; D gene: -; CDR3 DNA: TGTGCCAGCAGTAGGACCGGGGTTGCTGGGGCCAACGTCCTGACTTTC; CDR3 protein: CASSRTGVAGANVLTF
clone size: -; V gene: TRBV3-1; J gene: TRBJ1-6; D gene: TRBD1; CDR3 DNA: TGTGCCAGCAGCCAAGACCTAGGTGGGACAGGCGGTAATTCACCCCTCCACTTT; CDR3 protein: CASSQDLGGTGGNSPLHF
clone size: few; V gene: TRBV7-2; J gene: TRBJ1-5; D gene: -; CDR3 DNA: TGTGCCAGCAGCTCCGTGCAGTTGGGCAATCAGCCCCAGCATTTT; CDR3 protein: CASSSVQLGNQPQHF
clone size: -; V gene: TRBV13; J gene: TRBJ1-5; D gene: -; CDR3 DNA: TGTGCCAGCAGCTTAGGCCTTGACGATAGTCAGCCCCAGCATTTT; CDR3 protein: CASSLGLDDSQPQHF
clone size: few; V gene: TRBV18; J gene: TRBJ1-5; D gene: -; CDR3 DNA: TGTGCCAGCTCACCCGGGCCGGGTGCAGGTCAGCCCCAGCATTTT; CDR3 protein: CASSPGPGAGQPQHF
clone size: -; V gene: TRBV28; J gene: TRBJ2-3; D gene: -; CDR3 DNA: TGTGCCAGCAGTAGGGATGCCACAGATACGCAGTATTTT; CDR3 protein: CASSRDATDTQYF
clone size: few; V gene: TRBV28; J gene: TRBJ1-2; D gene: TRBD1; CDR3 DNA: TGTGCCAGCAGTTTCCTGGACAGGGGAAGCTATGGCTACACCTTC; CDR3 protein: CASSFLDRGSYGYTF
clone size: few; V gene: TRBV4-1; J gene: TRBJ2-1; D gene: TRBD2; CDR3 DNA: TGCGCCAGCAGCCAAGCGGTGGCGAGGACTAGCGGGGACAATGAGCAGTTCTTC; CDR3 protein: CASSQAVARTSGDNEQFF
clone size: few; V gene: TRBV7-9; J gene: TRBJ1-5; D gene: -; CDR3 DNA: TGTGCCAGCGGAGCTCAGGGTGATCAGCCCCAGCATTTT; CDR3 protein: CASGAQGDQPQHF
clone size: few; V gene: TRBV5-4; J gene: TRBJ2-3; D gene: -; CDR3 DNA: TGTGCCAGCAGCCGGGCGGGGGCCACAGATACGCAGTATTTT; CDR3 protein: CASSRAGATDTQYF
clone size: few; V gene: TRBV3-1; J gene: TRBJ2-2; D gene: TRBD2; CDR3 DNA: TGTGCCAGCAGCCAAGATCATGGGACTAGCGGGACCGGGGAGCTGTTTTTT; CDR3 protein: CASSQDHGTSGTGELFF
clone size: few; V gene: TRBV29-1; J gene: TRBJ1-1; D gene: -; CDR3 DNA: TGCAGCGTTTCACGGGGGGCGAACACTGAAGCTTTCTTT; CDR3 protein: CSVSRGANTEAFF
clone size: many; V gene: TRBV6-5; J gene: TRBJ1-2; D gene: -; CDR3 DNA: TGTGCCAGCAGTTCGCTAACAGCTAACTATGGCTACACCTTC; CDR3 protein: CASSSLTANYGYTF
clone size: few; V gene: TRBV27; J gene: TRBJ2-1; D gene: -; CDR3 DNA: TGTGCCAGCAGTTTATTAGGGCCGCCATACAATGAGCAGTTCTTC; CDR3 protein: CASSLLGPPYNEQFF